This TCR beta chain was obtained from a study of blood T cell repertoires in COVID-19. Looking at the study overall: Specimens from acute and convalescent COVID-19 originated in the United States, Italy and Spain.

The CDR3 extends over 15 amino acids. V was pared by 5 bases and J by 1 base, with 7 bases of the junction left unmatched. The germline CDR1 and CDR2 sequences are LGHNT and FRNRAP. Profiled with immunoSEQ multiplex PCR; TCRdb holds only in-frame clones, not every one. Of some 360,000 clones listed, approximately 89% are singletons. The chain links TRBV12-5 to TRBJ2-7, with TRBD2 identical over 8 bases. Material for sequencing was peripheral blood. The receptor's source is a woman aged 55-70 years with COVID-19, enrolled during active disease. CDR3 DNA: TGTGCTAGTGGTACGGGGGGGGCGGATTCCTACGAGCAGTACTTC. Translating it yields CASGTGGADSYEQYF.